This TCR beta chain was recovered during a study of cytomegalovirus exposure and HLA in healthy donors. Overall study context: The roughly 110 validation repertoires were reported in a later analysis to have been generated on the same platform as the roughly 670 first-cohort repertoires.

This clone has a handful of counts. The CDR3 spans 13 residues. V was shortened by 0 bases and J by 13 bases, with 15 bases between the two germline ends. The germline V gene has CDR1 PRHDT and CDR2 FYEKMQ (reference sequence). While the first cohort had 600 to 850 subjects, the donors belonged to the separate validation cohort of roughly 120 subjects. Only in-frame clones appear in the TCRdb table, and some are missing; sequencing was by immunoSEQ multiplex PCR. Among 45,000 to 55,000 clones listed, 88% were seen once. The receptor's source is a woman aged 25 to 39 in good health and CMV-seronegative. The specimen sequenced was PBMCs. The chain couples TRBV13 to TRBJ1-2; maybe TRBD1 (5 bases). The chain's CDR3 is CASSLGIQGGSTF. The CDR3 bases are TGTGCCAGCAGCTTAGGAATCCAGGGAGGGTCCACCTTC.